Detailed here is one T cell receptor (beta chain). The CDR3 totals 17 residues. The trim removed 2 bases at V and 5 bases at J, leaving 10 bases unmatched. Germline V gives CDR1 KGHSH, CDR2 LQKENI. The assay was immunoSEQ multiplex PCR, and TCRdb's table has in-frame clones only and misses some. The sample gives about 20,000 clones, roughly 87% of which show up once; more than 1.5% is in the top ten. This specimen belongs to a study of T cells in narcolepsy. This sequence originates from a human donor in good health. The chain links TRBV18 to TRBJ1-1; 11 bases line up with TRBD1. The sample taken for sequencing was memory (CD45RA-) CD4+ T cells from blood. CDR3 sequence: CASSPGTGGFARTEAFF. CDR3 nucleotide sequence: TGTGCCAGCTCACCAGGGACAGGGGGTTTCGCTAGGACTGAAGCTTTCTTT. The full variable domain, its missing parts supplied by reference TRBV18 and TRBJ1-1, is NAGVMQNPRHLVRRRGQEARLRCSPMKGHSHVYWYRQLPEEGLKFMVYLQKENIIDESGMPKERFSAEFPKEGPSILRIQQVVRGDSAAYFCASSPGTGGFARTEAFFGQGTRLTVV.